These 13 T cell receptor beta chains originate from one sample sequenced in a study of blood T cell repertoires in COVID-19. Repertoires were generated with immunoSEQ multiplex PCR, while TCRdb's copy carries only in-frame clones and drops some. Of roughly 400,000 clones detected, about 88% appear once; the ten largest clones hold about 1.5%. The sequenced sample was PBMCs or T cells enriched from blood (not recorded which). These receptors were collected from a woman between 18 and 29 years old who had been exposed to COVID-19.

In its sample, this clone was seen once. The chain joins TRBV7-9 to TRBJ2-7; 8 bases are a match to TRBD1. The V gene end was trimmed by 5 bases and the J gene end by 9 bases; junction bases not matched to a gene: 15. The CDR3 contains 15 residues. CDR1 SEHNR and CDR2 FQNEAQ come from the germline V gene (reference sequence). The CDR3 region has the DNA TGTGCCAGCAGCGGCGCCGACAGGGGTGGACAACGGCAGTACTTC. Translating gives CASSGADRGGQRQYF.

V is TRBV23-1 and J is TRBJ2-5, with a tentative D call TRBD1 (6 bases). TRBV23-1 is labeled an ORF, and its function is uncertain. V lost 0 bases and J lost 2, with 7 bases in between. The CDR3 is 14 residues long. The CDR3 DNA reads as TGCGCCAGCAGTCAATCCGGACAGCAAGAGACCCAGTACTTC. Its protein is CASSQSGQQETQYF.

The CDR3 loop reads CASSRLDSSSYGYTF. CDR3 DNA: TGTGCCAGCAGCCGGTTAGACAGTTCTTCCTATGGCTACACCTTC. The chain is built from TRBV28 and TRBJ1-2; tentatively, D is TRBD1 (5 bases). V gave up 6 bases and J gave up 4 bases, with 18 bases separating them. The CDR3 sequence is 15 residues long. Germline V gene sequence: CDR1 MDHEN, CDR2 SYDVKM.

The V gene is TRBV28, the J gene TRBJ2-1; D perhaps matches TRBD2 (6 bases). V lost 8 bases to trimming and J lost 12 bases, with 23 bases between them. This CDR3 has 14 residues. CDR1 and CDR2 from the germline V gene are MDHEN and SYDVKM. Written as DNA, the CDR3 is TGTGCCAGCCGGGTCCGGGTAGCGGCCCAAGGGCAGTTCTTC. This gives the protein CASRVRVAAQGQFF.

The chain joins TRBV3-1 (or the pseudogene TRBV3-2) to TRBJ1-1, with a weak D call TRBD1 (6 bases). The V and J ends lost 7 bases and 4 bases respectively, with 10 bases between them. CDR3 size: 12 residues. Germline V gives CDR1 LGHDT, CDR2 YNNKEL (reference sequence). The CDR3 sequence is CASTGVGTEAFF. CDR3 bases: TGTGCCAGCACAGGGGTGGGCACTGAAGCTTTCTTT.

This chain links TRBV7-8 with TRBJ2-7; 7 bases map to TRBD2. V shed 6 bases, J shed 6 bases, and the junction held 5 bases outside the gene matches. The CDR3 runs to 12 residues. Per the germline V gene, CDR1 is SGHVS and CDR2 is FQNEAQ. As DNA, the CDR3 is TGTGCCAGCAGTGGGAGGGCCGGCGAGCAGTACTTC. Protein: CASSGRAGEQYF.

The rearrangement joins TRBV19 to TRBJ2-2, with 7 bases that match TRBD2. With V trimmed by 8 bases and J by 7 bases, 13 bases remained unmatched. The CDR3 contains 15 residues. Germline V gene lookup returns CDR1 LNHDA and CDR2 SQIVND (reference sequence). The CDR3 loop reads CASGDKGTGGGELFF. CDR3 sequence (DNA): TGTGCCAGTGGTGATAAGGGGACGGGAGGCGGGGAGCTGTTTTTT.

The V gene is TRBV5-4, the J gene TRBJ2-6, with TRBD1 as a possible D gene (5 bases). The length of the CDR3 is 16 residues. The germline V and J ends were trimmed by 6 bases and 0 bases, with 13 bases remaining between them. Germline V gene data show CDR1 as SGHNT and CDR2 as YYREEE (reference sequence). This chain's CDR3 is CASIVLQGSGANVLTF. CDR3 nucleotide sequence: TGTGCCAGCATCGTTCTTCAGGGCTCTGGGGCCAACGTCCTGACTTTC.

The chain has TRBV12-3 or TRBV12-4 and TRBJ1-1; TRBD1 is a possible D gene (5 bases). Trimming pared 6 bases from V and 6 bases from J, leaving 14 bases between. The length of the CDR3 is 13 residues. The CDR3 DNA sequence: TGTGCCAGCAGCTTCCTTCAGGGCTCTGAAGCTTTCTTT. It is translated as CASSFLQGSEAFF.

The chain uses TRBV2 and TRBJ1-3; no reliable D call. This CDR3 spans 14 amino acids. Germline V gene lookup returns CDR1 SNHLY and CDR2 FYNNEI. V lost 2 bases and J 0 bases, leaving 5 bases between the germline ends. The CDR3 nucleotides read TGTGCCAGCAGTGAACCTCTCTCTGGAAACACCATATATTTT. Residues: CASSEPLSGNTIYF. The full variable domain, completed using reference TRBV2 and TRBJ1-3, is EPEVTQTPSHQVTQMGQEVILRCVPISNHLYFYWYRQILGQKVEFLVSFYNNEISEKSEIFDDQFSVERPDGSNFTLKIRSTKLEDSAMYFCASSEPLSGNTIYFGEGSWLTVV.

The V call is TRBV2, the J call TRBJ1-6, with unresolved D. Trimming left V 2 bases short and J 10 bases short, with 3 bases between. Germline CDR1 is SNHLY and CDR2 is FYNNEI. This CDR3 is built from 11 residues. CDR3 in amino acids: CASSETSPLHF. The CDR3 region has the DNA TGTGCCAGCAGTGAAACATCACCCCTCCACTTT. The variable domain in full, with the rest retrieved from reference TRBV2 and TRBJ1-6, is EPEVTQTPSHQVTQMGQEVILRCVPISNHLYFYWYRQILGQKVEFLVSFYNNEISEKSEIFDDQFSVERPDGSNFTLKIRSTKLEDSAMYFCASSETSPLHFGNGTRLTVT.

The sample holds one count of this clone. The chain combines TRBV7-2 with TRBJ2-2; TRBD1 matches 9 bases. CDR1 and CDR2 (germline): SGHTA, FQGNSA. Trimming cost V 5 bases and J 7 bases; bases outside gene matches: 5. CDR3 length: 14 amino acids. This chain's CDR3 is CASSPGQGGGELFF. CDR3 nucleotides: TGTGCCAGCAGCCCGGGACAGGGCGGCGGGGAGCTGTTTTTT.

The chain joins TRBV7-2 to TRBJ2-5; D ambiguous. CDR1 SGHTA and CDR2 FQGNSA come from the germline V gene. The V end lost 1 base, the J end lost 4 bases, and 19 bases lay between the germline ends. The CDR3 loop spans 17 amino acids. The CDR3 protein is CASSLVGEPRGGETQYF. The CDR3 bases are TGTGCCAGCAGCTTAGTTGGAGAGCCTCGAGGTGGAGAGACCCAGTACTTC.